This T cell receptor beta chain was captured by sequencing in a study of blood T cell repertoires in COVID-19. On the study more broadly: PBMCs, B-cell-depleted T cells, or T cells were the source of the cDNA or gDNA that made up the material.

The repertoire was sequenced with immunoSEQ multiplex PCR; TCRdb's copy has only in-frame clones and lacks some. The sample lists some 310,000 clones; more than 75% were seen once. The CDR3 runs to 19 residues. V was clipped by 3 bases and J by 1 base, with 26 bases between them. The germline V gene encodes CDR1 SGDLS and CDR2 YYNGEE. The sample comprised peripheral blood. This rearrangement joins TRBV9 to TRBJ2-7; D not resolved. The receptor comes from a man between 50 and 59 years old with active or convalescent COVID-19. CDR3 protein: CASSASSTPLPASSYEQYF. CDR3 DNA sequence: TGTGCCAGCAGCGCTAGTAGTACCCCTTTGCCGGCTAGTTCCTACGAGCAGTACTTC.